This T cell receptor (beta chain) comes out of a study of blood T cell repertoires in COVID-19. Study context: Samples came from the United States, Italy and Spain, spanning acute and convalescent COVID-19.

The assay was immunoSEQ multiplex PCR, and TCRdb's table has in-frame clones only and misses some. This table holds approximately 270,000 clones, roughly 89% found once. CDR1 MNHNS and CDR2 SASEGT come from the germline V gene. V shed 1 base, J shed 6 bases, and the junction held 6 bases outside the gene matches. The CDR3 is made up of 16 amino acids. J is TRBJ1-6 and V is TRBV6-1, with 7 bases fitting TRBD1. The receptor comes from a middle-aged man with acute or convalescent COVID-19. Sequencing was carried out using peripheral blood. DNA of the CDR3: TGTGCCAGCAGTGAAGACAGGGGTTCTTTTAATTCACCCCTCCACTTT. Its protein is CASSEDRGSFNSPLHF.